These T cell receptor beta chains were read from a single sample in a study of naive and memory T cell subsets. Each CDR3 protein gets one entry after TCRdb re-called the UMI-ligation and nested PCR reads with MiXCR. The sample includes 85,000 or so distinct CDR3 sequences, over 8.5% of them seen just once. Material for sequencing was naive CD8+ T cells from blood. These TCRs come from a human donor in good health. The CDR3 runs from the conserved cysteine through the conserved F or W. The D gene is left open where the match is weak. Some rows have no size entry. The others give once, few or many, or a class for an expanded clone.

>TRBV27|TRBJ1-1|many|TRBD1
TGTGCCAGCAGTTCCCTCTCAGGGGGCGCTTTCACTGAAGCTTTCTTT
CASSSLSGGAFTEAFF
>TRBV7-9|TRBJ2-7|many|TRBD1
TGTGCCAGCAGCTCAGGACAGGGGGCCTACGAGCAGTACTTC
CASSSGQGAYEQYF
>TRBV12-3/TRBV12-4|TRBJ2-7|few|TRBD2
TGTGCCAGCACGGCGGGAGGAAACGAGCAGTACTTC
CASTAGGNEQYF
>TRBV20-1|TRBJ2-1|NA|TRBD2
TGCAGTGCTAGTGGCAGCGGGAGATTAGGCTACAATGAGCAGTTCTTC
CSASGSGRLGYNEQFF
>TRBV19|TRBJ2-1|many|TRBD2
TGTGCCAGTAGTATTCTAGCGGGAGTTGGCTACAATGAGCAGTTCTTC
CASSILAGVGYNEQFF
>TRBV9|TRBJ2-7|NA|NA
TGTGCCAGCAGTATGGACGGGACCTACGAGCAGTACTTC
CASSMDGTYEQYF
>TRBV4-1|TRBJ2-5|many|NA
TGCGCCAGCAGCTGGGGGGACTGGGATCACCAAGAGACCCAGTACTTC
CASSWGDWDHQETQYF
>TRBV4-1|TRBJ2-5|many|TRBD2
TGCGCCAGCAGCCAATCGACTAGCGGGAAAGGGGAGACCCAGTACTTC
CASSQSTSGKGETQYF
>TRBV5-1|TRBJ2-5|few|NA
TGCGCCAGCAGCTTGGATTCCCCGAGAGGGCGAGAGACCCAGTACTTC
CASSLDSPRGRETQYF
>TRBV30|TRBJ2-7|few|TRBD1
TGTGCCTGGAGCACATTCGGACAGGGTCGGAACGAGCAGTACTTC
CAWSTFGQGRNEQYF
>TRBV24-1|TRBJ2-3|many|NA
TGTGCCACCAGATCTTCCCAAACAGATACGCAGTATTTT
CATRSSQTDTQYF
>TRBV30|TRBJ1-1|many|NA
TGTGCCTGGAACCTGAACACTGAAGCTTTCTTT
CAWNLNTEAFF
>TRBV29-1|TRBJ1-5|many|NA
TGCAGCGAAAAACGGAGATACAATCAGCCCCAGCATTTT
CSEKRRYNQPQHF
>TRBV20-1|TRBJ2-7|NA|NA
TGCAGTGCTAGGGAGGACATTTCCTACGAGCAGTACTTC
CSAREDISYEQYF
>TRBV10-3|TRBJ2-3|many|TRBD1
TGTGCCATCAGTGAGCCTAGGACAGGGGTACTCACAGATACGCAGTATTTT
CAISEPRTGVLTDTQYF
>TRBV10-3|TRBJ2-1|few|TRBD2
TGTGCCACCGGGACTAGCGGGAATGAGCAGTTCTTC
CATGTSGNEQFF
>TRBV9|TRBJ2-1|NA|TRBD2
TGTGCCAGCAGCTCCGTCGGACTAGCGGGAGTTAATGAGCAGTTCTTC
CASSSVGLAGVNEQFF
>TRBV4-1|TRBJ2-7|many|NA
TGCGCCAGCAGCCAAGATATTGAGGTAACAGCGTACGAGCAGTACTTC
CASSQDIEVTAYEQYF
>TRBV4-1|TRBJ1-4|few|TRBD1
TGCGCCAGCAGCCAACAAACAGGGGGCTCTGGAAAACTGTTTTTT
CASSQQTGGSGKLFF
>TRBV7-3|TRBJ2-2|few|TRBD2
TGTGCCAGCAGCCCTACCGGGACTATGCTCCCCGGGGAGCTGTTTTTT
CASSPTGTMLPGELFF
>TRBV12-3/TRBV12-4|TRBJ2-2|few|TRBD1
TGTGCCGGCTGGGAGGACAGGGTCGACACCGGGGAGCTGTTTTTT
CAGWEDRVDTGELFF
>TRBV9|TRBJ2-6|many|NA
TGTGCCAGCAGCGTCAAGGGAACAGGGCTCTCTGGGGCCAACGTCCTGACTTTC
CASSVKGTGLSGANVLTF
>TRBV20-1|TRBJ2-5|many|TRBD1
TGCAGTGCTAGAGACCTACAGGGGGGAGAGACCCAGTACTTC
CSARDLQGGETQYF
>TRBV28|TRBJ2-3|NA|NA
TGTGCCAGCAGGGCGACAGCGCCCTACACAGATACGCAGTATTTT
CASRATAPYTDTQYF
>TRBV7-6|TRBJ2-1|many|TRBD2
TGTGCCAGCAGCCTGACTAGCGGGAGGGAGCAGTTCTTC
CASSLTSGREQFF
>TRBV20-1|TRBJ2-7|many|NA
TGCAGTGCTAGTAAAGGGTTCGGGACCTCAGACGAGCAGTACTTC
CSASKGFGTSDEQYF
>TRBV9|TRBJ2-5|many|NA
TGTGCCAGCAGCCTCCCTTCGCGGGAAGAGACCCAGTACTTC
CASSLPSREETQYF
>TRBV7-9|TRBJ2-7|NA|NA
TGTGCCAGCATTTCTTCCCGGGACCGTGACTACGAGCAGTACTTC
CASISSRDRDYEQYF
>TRBV29-1|TRBJ2-5|many|TRBD1
TGCAGCGTTACAGGGGGCCGTGAGGAGACCCAGTACTTC
CSVTGGREETQYF
>TRBV5-4|TRBJ2-1|many|TRBD1
TGTGCCAGCAGCGGGGACAGTGAGCAGTTCTTC
CASSGDSEQFF
>TRBV18|TRBJ2-3|many|NA
TGTGCCAGCTCACCCACTATGGGTGGCACAGATACGCAGTATTTT
CASSPTMGGTDTQYF
>TRBV27|TRBJ2-1|few|NA
TGTGCCAGCAGTTTCTCGGACTACAATGAGCAGTTCTTC
CASSFSDYNEQFF
>TRBV28|TRBJ1-4|NA|TRBD1
TGTGCCAGCAGTGACGGCCGGACAGGGATGATTAATGAAAAACTGTTTTTT
CASSDGRTGMINEKLFF
>TRBV6-6|TRBJ2-2|many|TRBD2
TGTGCCAGCAGTAAAACTAGCGGGAGCTTGTACACCGGGGAGCTGTTTTTT
CASSKTSGSLYTGELFF
>TRBV6-5|TRBJ2-3|many|NA
TGTGCCAGCAGTTACGGCGGAAACACAGATACGCAGTATTTT
CASSYGGNTDTQYF
>TRBV27|TRBJ2-5|many|TRBD2
TGTGCCAGCTCCGGGGGGACTAGCGGCATCACCCAGTACTTC
CASSGGTSGITQYF
>TRBV7-9|TRBJ2-7|NA|NA
TGTGCCAGCAGCTTAGTGGGGAGCGAGCAGTACTTC
CASSLVGSEQYF
>TRBV7-9|TRBJ2-1|many|NA
TGTGCCAGCAGCTTACGACTAGAAGGAGGTGAGCAGTTCTTC
CASSLRLEGGEQFF
>TRBV29-1|TRBJ2-7|many|NA
TGCAGCGTTGAAGGGGACGGAACATCCTACGAGCAGTACTTC
CSVEGDGTSYEQYF
>TRBV20-1|TRBJ2-1|few|NA
TGCAGTGCTAGAGTAGCGGACAATGAGCAGTTCTTC
CSARVADNEQFF
>TRBV28|TRBJ2-5|many|NA
TGTGCCAGCAGTTCCTACCCGCAGGGGTGGGGATCAGAGACCCAGTACTTC
CASSSYPQGWGSETQYF
>TRBV20-1|TRBJ2-1|many|NA
TGCAGTGCTAGACCACTAAGGGGCGGGGATGAGCAGTTCTTC
CSARPLRGGDEQFF
>TRBV29-1|TRBJ1-3|many|NA
TGCAGCGTTGGAACAGAATCTGGAAACACCATATATTTT
CSVGTESGNTIYF
>TRBV13|TRBJ2-7|NA|NA
TGTGCCAGCAGCCCCTACGGGACGAACTCCTACGAGCAGTACTTC
CASSPYGTNSYEQYF